The 28 T cell receptor beta chains below were found in one sample sequenced in a study of blood T cell repertoires in COVID-19. Repertoires were generated with immunoSEQ multiplex PCR, while TCRdb's copy carries only in-frame clones and drops some. The profile shows roughly 230,000 clones, 82% of them singletons. The source material was PBMCs or T cells enriched from blood (not recorded which). The receptors were gathered from a woman aged 55-69 years who had recovered from COVID-19.

This chain uses TRBV3-1 (or the pseudogene TRBV3-2) with TRBJ1-2, with D tentatively TRBD1 (5 bases). CDR1 is LGHDT and CDR2 is YNNKEL in the germline V gene (reference sequence). V was cut by 3 bases and J by 4 bases, with 18 bases left in between. The CDR3 covers 16 residues. The CDR3 region is CASSHDGQGLGYGYTF. DNA of the CDR3: TGTGCCAGCAGCCACGACGGGCAGGGCCTAGGCTATGGCTACACCTTC.

This clone was seen only a few times. For the CDR3, the DNA is TGTGCCAGCTTTCGTGCACCCGGGACAGCTAACACTGAAGCTTTCTTT. Encoded protein: CASFRAPGTANTEAFF. The genes are TRBV18 and TRBJ1-1; 7 bases map to TRBD1. The CDR3 consists of 16 residues. V trimming: 7 bases; J trimming: 2 bases; junction bases outside the gene matches: 13. Germline V gene data show CDR1 as KGHSH and CDR2 as LQKENI.

The chain combines TRBV9 with TRBJ2-2; 7 bases line up with TRBD2. J was trimmed by 1 base and V by 4 bases; bases with no gene match: 13. Germline assignment: CDR1 SGDLS and CDR2 YYNGEE. The CDR3 extends over 18 amino acids. CDR3 amino acids: CASSLFGGGGGNTGELFF. CDR3 sequence (DNA): TGTGCCAGCAGCCTCTTTGGTGGTGGCGGGGGGAACACCGGGGAGCTGTTTTTT. The whole variable domain, remainder taken from reference TRBV9 and TRBJ2-2, is DSGVTQTPKHLITATGQRVTLRCSPRSGDLSVYWYQQSLDQGLQFLIQYYNGEERAKGNILERFSAQQFPDLHSELNLSSLELGDSALYFCASSLFGGGGGNTGELFFGEGSRLTVL.

The gene calls are TRBV15 and TRBJ2-7; D is perhaps TRBD2 (6 bases). Germline lookup yields CDR1 LNHNV and CDR2 YYDKDF (reference sequence). V lost 1 base and J lost 3, with 16 bases in between. The CDR3 spans 16 residues. The DNA of the CDR3 is TGTGCCACCAGCAGAGTGCGCGGGGCCTCATACTACGAGCAGTACTTC. Translation gives CATSRVRGASYYEQYF.

This chain uses TRBV2 with TRBJ1-2, with unresolved D. The V and J ends lost 5 bases and 5 bases respectively, with 6 bases between them. The CDR3 contains 11 residues. In germline, CDR1 is SNHLY, CDR2 FYNNEI. CDR3 DNA sequence: TGTGCCAGCAGTCCCCTTTATGGCTACACCTTC. Its protein is CASSPLYGYTF.

This clone was observed once. This sequence joins TRBV18 and TRBJ2-7; D uncertain. Germline V gene lookup returns CDR1 KGHSH and CDR2 LQKENI. The germline V and J ends were trimmed by 0 bases and 6 bases, with 12 bases remaining between them. The CDR3 totals 14 residues. DNA of the CDR3: TGTGCCAGCTCACCACCTTTTCCCGGGTCCGAGCAGTACTTC. Translation gives CASSPPFPGSEQYF.

The rearrangement uses TRBV13 and TRBJ2-5, with a weak D call TRBD1 (6 bases). The CDR3 is 17 residues long. CDR1 and CDR2 (germline): PRHDT, FYEKMQ (reference sequence). Trimming took off 5 bases at V and 5 bases at J, with 24 bases between the two ends. Written as DNA, the CDR3 is TGTGCCAGCAGCCCCGCGGGCAACAGGGCCTTTGGTGAGACCCAGTACTTC. Protein sequence: CASSPAGNRAFGETQYF.

This chain links TRBV5-4 with TRBJ2-2; 8 nucleotides align to TRBD1. V was pared by 4 bases and J by 4 bases, with 3 bases of the junction left unmatched. CDR1 and CDR2 from the germline V gene are SGHNT and YYREEE (reference sequence). The CDR3 runs to 14 residues. This CDR3 is CASSATGGTGELFF. CDR3 bases: TGTGCCAGCAGCGCTACAGGGGGCACCGGGGAGCTGTTTTTT.

Comment on this clone: Other DNA sequences from this sample encode an identical CDR3 as well. The genes are TRBV5-1 and TRBJ2-6; 10 bases line up with TRBD1. The V and J ends lost 3 bases and 3 bases, in that order; junction bases with no gene match: 3. Germline V gene sequence: CDR1 SGHRS, CDR2 YFSETQ. The CDR3 covers 16 residues. For the CDR3, the DNA is TGCGCCAGCAGCTGGACAGGGGGGGGTGGGGCCAACGTCCTGACTTTC. Translated, it gives CASSWTGGGGANVLTF.

The chain uses TRBV2 and TRBJ1-5, with 7 bases matching TRBD1. The V gene's germline CDR1 is SNHLY and CDR2 FYNNEI. After removal of 4 bases from V and 7 bases from J, the junction contained 10 bases not matched to a gene. The CDR3 contains 15 residues. The CDR3 loop reads CASSVYGQVGQPQHF. The CDR3 DNA reads TGTGCCAGCAGTGTTTACGGACAGGTCGGGCAGCCCCAGCATTTT.

The chain employs TRBV6-5 and TRBJ2-3, with TRBD2 matching over 9 bases. CDR1 and CDR2 (germline): MNHEY, SVGAGI. Germline trimming cut 10 bases from V and 4 bases from J; bases unmatched to any gene: 6. The CDR3 is 13 residues long. The CDR3 reads CATHKRGADTQYF. The CDR3 DNA sequence: TGTGCCACACACAAGCGGGGGGCAGATACGCAGTATTTT.

This rearrangement joins TRBV7-2 to TRBJ1-4; TRBD1 agrees at 7 bases. The CDR3 has 15 amino acids. Germline trimming cut 5 bases from V and 5 bases from J; bases unmatched to any gene: 8. Germline CDR1 reads SGHTA; CDR2 reads FQGNSA. The CDR3 reads CASSARQGSNEKLFF. Written as DNA, the CDR3 is TGTGCCAGCAGCGCCCGACAGGGTTCAAATGAAAAACTGTTTTTT.

The chain uses TRBV29-1 and TRBJ1-2; D remains ambiguous. The CDR3 contains 12 residues. Trimming cost V 4 bases and J 2 bases, with 8 bases left between them. In germline, CDR1 is SQVTM, CDR2 ANQGSEA. CDR3 region: CSVVRVNYGYTF. CDR3 nucleotides: TGCAGCGTTGTGAGGGTGAACTATGGCTACACCTTC.

CDR3 protein: CASSSTVNYGYTF. In DNA form, the CDR3 reads TGTGCCAGTAGTTCGACAGTTAACTATGGCTACACCTTC. V usage is TRBV19 and J usage is TRBJ1-2; perhaps TRBD1 as D (5 bases). Trimming pared 5 bases from V and 1 base from J, leaving 8 bases between. This CDR3 region has 13 residues. Germline V lookup: CDR1 LNHDA, CDR2 SQIVND (reference sequence).

The V call is TRBV11-2, the J call TRBJ2-1; no clear D gene. The CDR3 loop spans 13 amino acids. V was cut by 8 bases and J by 1 base, with 9 bases left in between. Germline assignment: CDR1 SGHAT and CDR2 FQNNGV. DNA for the CDR3: TGTGCCAGCGGGCCCATATCCTACAATGAGCAGTTCTTC. Translation: CASGPISYNEQFF. The whole variable domain, filled in from reference TRBV11-2 and TRBJ2-1, reads EAGVAQSPRYKIIEKRQSVAFWCNPISGHATLYWYQQILGQGPKLLIQFQNNGVVDDSQLPKDRFSAERLKGVDSTLKIQPAKLEDSAVYLCASGPISYNEQFFGPGTRLTVL.

The V and J genes are TRBV7-3 and TRBJ2-3; D might be TRBD2 (6 bases). The CDR3 loop spans 13 amino acids. Trimming removed 4 bases at V and 11 bases at J, with 16 bases between. The V gene's germline CDR1 is SGHTA and CDR2 FQGTGA. This chain's CDR3 is CASSSDQGGMQYF. The CDR3 DNA follows: TGTGCCAGCAGCTCTGATCAGGGAGGAATGCAGTATTTT.

V is TRBV11-1 and J is TRBJ2-3; 12 bases are shared with TRBD1. Germline values: CDR1 SGHAT, CDR2 FQDESV (reference sequence). The CDR3 contains 17 residues. V lost 0 bases and J lost 4; bases outside the gene matches: 5. CDR3 in DNA: TGTGCCAGCAGCTTAGCTGGGGACAGGGGGCGCCCAGATACGCAGTATTTT. Translated, it gives CASSLAGDRGRPDTQYF. Full variable domain (remainder filled in from reference TRBV11-1 and TRBJ2-3): EAEVAQSPRYKITEKSQAVAFWCDPISGHATLYWYRQILGQGPELLVQFQDESVVDDSQLPKDRFSAERLKGVDSTLKIQPAELGDSAMYLCASSLAGDRGRPDTQYFGPGTRLTVL.

The chain recombines TRBV29-1 with TRBJ2-7; a weak D match, TRBD2 (5 bases). The CDR3 spans 13 residues. The germline CDR1 and CDR2 sequences are SQVTM and ANQGSEA. V was trimmed by 4 bases and J by 2 bases, leaving 12 bases between them. The CDR3 DNA sequence: TGCAGCGTTGCCTCAGAGGGAGCCTACGAGCAGTACTTC. This encodes CSVASEGAYEQYF.

The V call is TRBV10-3, the J call TRBJ1-2; the match to TRBD1 covers 10 bases. The CDR3 loop spans 13 amino acids. V gave up 7 bases and J gave up 3 bases; unmatched junction bases: 2. Germline values: CDR1 ENHRY, CDR2 SYGVKD. The CDR3 DNA reads as TGTGCCATCACCGGGACAGGGGACTATGGCTACACCTTC. It translates to CAITGTGDYGYTF.

The chain is built from TRBV4-3 and TRBJ1-6; tentative D call: TRBD1 (6 bases). This CDR3 is built from 15 residues. V was trimmed by 3 bases and J by 7 bases, leaving 13 bases between them. The germline CDR1 and CDR2 sequences are LGHNA and YSLEER. The DNA of the CDR3 is TGCGCCAGCAGCCATAACAGGGTTAGCAATTCACCCCTCCACTTT. It is translated as CASSHNRVSNSPLHF.

This rearrangement joins TRBV2 to TRBJ1-5; maybe TRBD1 (6 bases). Trimming shortened V by 4 bases and J by 7 bases, and 14 bases separated the two germline ends. Germline-derived CDR1 and CDR2 are SNHLY and FYNNEI. This CDR3 is built from 14 residues. DNA of the CDR3: TGTGCCAGCAGTGCACAGGGTGGGCAGCAGCCCCAGCATTTT. Amino acids: CASSAQGGQQPQHF.

This clone rates as medium-sized. The chain couples TRBV7-9 to TRBJ1-2; D unresolved. The germline gives CDR1 SEHNR, CDR2 FQNEAQ (reference sequence). Trimming took 5 bases from V and 6 from J, leaving 13 bases between them. The CDR3 contains 13 residues. CDR3 sequence: CASSRPGFDGYTF. The CDR3 nucleotides are TGTGCCAGCAGCCGTCCAGGATTCGATGGCTACACCTTC.

The V call is TRBV7-9, the J call TRBJ1-4, with D tentatively TRBD1 (6 bases). This CDR3 has 16 amino acids. The germline V and J ends were trimmed by 3 bases and 0 bases, with 11 bases remaining between them. Looked up from germline, CDR1 is SEHNR and CDR2 is FQNEAQ (reference sequence). In nucleotides, the CDR3 is TGTGCCAGCAGCTTCGACAGGACTGCAACTAATGAAAAACTGTTTTTT. It specifies CASSFDRTATNEKLFF.

This chain joins TRBV5-4 and TRBJ1-1, with 9 bases that match TRBD1. The CDR3 contains 13 residues. CDR1 and CDR2 from the germline V gene are SGHNT and YYREEE (reference sequence). J was trimmed by 6 bases and V by 4 bases; bases with no gene match: 4. This chain's CDR3 is CASSPQGAAEAFF. The CDR3 bases are TGTGCCAGCAGCCCACAGGGGGCGGCTGAAGCTTTCTTT.

This chain uses TRBV13 with TRBJ1-2; D call uncertain. Germline CDR1 and CDR2: PRHDT and FYEKMQ (reference sequence). This CDR3 is built from 14 residues. V lost 6 bases and J 9 bases, leaving 20 bases between the germline ends. As DNA, the CDR3 is TGTGCCAGCAGTCAAGGTACGGAGTCTCAACGCTACACCTTC. It translates to CASSQGTESQRYTF.

Note on this clone: This sample includes further DNA sequences coding for the same CDR3. The chain couples TRBV3-1 (or the pseudogene TRBV3-2) to TRBJ1-4; D is ambiguous. V was clipped by 1 base and J by 5 bases, with 11 bases between them. CDR3 length: 15 residues. Per germline, CDR1 LGHDT and CDR2 YNNKEL (reference sequence). The CDR3 nucleotides read TGTGCCAGCAGCCAAGGGAGAGGAGCGAATGAAAAACTGTTTTTT. Encoded protein: CASSQGRGANEKLFF.

This clone was observed a single time. This chain uses TRBV6-2 or TRBV6-3 with TRBJ2-7, with 9 bases lining up with TRBD2. The CDR3 runs to 14 residues. V dropped 6 bases and J dropped 6; count of bases not matched to a gene: 9. The germline V gene has CDR1 MNHEY and CDR2 SVGEGT. The CDR3 loop is CASSGSGRPREQYF. CDR3 nucleotides: TGTGCCAGCAGCGGCAGCGGGAGGCCCCGCGAGCAGTACTTC.

CDR3 region: CASSLTRNSPLHF. The CDR3 DNA is TGCGCCAGCAGCCTTACCAGGAACTCACCCCTCCACTTT. The chain joins TRBV5-1 to TRBJ1-6, with D unclear. This CDR3 comprises 13 residues. V lost 4 bases and J 10 bases, leaving 12 bases between the germline ends. The germline gives CDR1 SGHRS, CDR2 YFSETQ.